Each of the 14 T cell receptor beta chains below was sequenced from the same sample in a study of T-cell memory formation after mild COVID-19. Via MiXCR, TCRdb re-called the 5' RACE reads, giving one row per CDR3 protein. The data show approximately 300,000 distinct CDR3 sequences, less than 20% seen once. Sequenced material: PBMCs or a T cell subset sorted from them (not recorded which). The receptors originated from a man aged 18 to 30 who had mild COVID-19 (a few samples of this study predate the infection). Cell type and time point are not known.

This clonotype has a handful of counts. This chain connects TRBV5-5 to TRBJ1-2; 7 positions match TRBD1. Germline V gene sequence: CDR1 SGHKS, CDR2 YYEKEE (reference sequence). The V segment lost 3 bases and the J segment 0 bases; nucleotides outside the gene matches: 2. The CDR3 runs to 14 residues. The CDR3 coding sequence is TGTGCCAGCAGCTCAGGGACAGCTAACTATGGCTACACCTTC. It codes for CASSSGTANYGYTF.

There are a few counts of this clonotype. The rearrangement links TRBV4-2 to TRBJ2-7; 7 nucleotides align to TRBD2. V dropped 3 bases and J dropped 3; count of bases not matched to a gene: 11. The length of the CDR3 is 16 residues. Germline-derived CDR1 and CDR2 are LGHNA and YNFKEQ. CDR3 sequence (DNA): TGTGCCAGCAGCCAGACCCTCGGGGGGACCAACTACGAGCAGTACTTC. It is translated as CASSQTLGGTNYEQYF.

In its sample, this clonotype was seen once. V usage is TRBV7-9 and J usage is TRBJ1-4; D is unclear. In germline, CDR1 is SEHNR, CDR2 FQNEAQ (reference sequence). The CDR3 sequence is 13 residues long. V was trimmed by 6 bases and J by 8 bases, leaving 13 bases between them. CDR3 nucleotides: TGTGCCAGCAGGCGCTACAGTGAGGAAAAACTGTTTTTT. This encodes CASRRYSEEKLFF.

The V gene is TRBV7-6, the J gene TRBJ2-7, with D possibly being TRBD1 or TRBD2 (5 bases each). The germline gives CDR1 SGHVS, CDR2 FNYEAQ. This CDR3 comprises 14 residues. V shed 5 bases and J shed 4 bases, with 15 bases lying between them. The CDR3 DNA reads as TGTGCCAGCAGCCCCGGGACCATTTCTTACGAGCAGTACTTC. Encoded protein: CASSPGTISYEQYF. Combining the CDR3 with reference TRBV7-6 and TRBJ2-7 gives the whole variable domain GAGVSQSPRYKVTKRGQDVALRCDPISGHVSLYWYRQALGQGPEFLTYFNYEAQQDKSGLPNDRFSAERPEGSISTLTIQRTEQRDSAMYRCASSPGTISYEQYFGPGTRLTVT.

The chain combines TRBV2 with TRBJ2-7; D gene ambiguous. Germline values: CDR1 SNHLY, CDR2 FYNNEI. Trimming removed 8 bases at V and 3 bases at J, with 8 bases between. The CDR3 has 11 amino acids. CDR3 DNA: TGTGCCAGCCCCCCCCGCTACGAGCAGTACTTC. Encoded protein: CASPPRYEQYF.

This clonotype was observed a few times. This chain joins TRBV3-1 and TRBJ2-7; a possible D gene is TRBD2 (6 bases). This CDR3 has 14 residues. V was shortened by 3 bases and J by 3 bases, with 12 bases between the two germline ends. CDR1 and CDR2 (germline): LGHDT, YNNKEL (reference sequence). CDR3 amino acids: CASSQGGTGYEQYF. The DNA for the CDR3 is TGTGCCAGCAGCCAGGGGGGAACCGGCTACGAGCAGTACTTC.

The gene calls are TRBV4-3 and TRBJ2-2; D possibly corresponds to TRBD2 (5 bases). This CDR3 contains 14 residues. The germline gives CDR1 LGHNA, CDR2 YSLEER. V gave up 1 base and J gave up 5 bases, with 8 bases separating them. The DNA of the CDR3 is TGCGCCAGCAGCCAAGGAGCGGATACCGGGGAGCTGTTTTTT. Amino acids: CASSQGADTGELFF.

This chain connects TRBV29-1 to TRBJ2-3; TRBD1 is a possible D gene (5 bases). The germline V and J ends were trimmed by 7 bases and 5 bases, with 13 bases remaining between them. This CDR3 is 12 amino acids long. CDR1 is SQVTM, CDR2 ANQGSEA, per germline. CDR3 nucleotide sequence: TGCAGCGCGCCGGCCCAGGGAGATACGCAGTATTTT. Translation: CSAPAQGDTQYF.

This clonotype was observed many times. This sequence joins TRBV5-1 and TRBJ2-3; D is possibly TRBD1 or TRBD2 (6 bases each). The V gene's germline CDR1 is SGHRS and CDR2 YFSETQ. V was pared by 4 bases and J by 3 bases, with 18 bases between. This CDR3 comprises 16 residues. Here the CDR3 DNA reads TGCGCCAGCAGCGCCCCCGAAGGGGGGAAGACAGATACGCAGTATTTT. Amino acid sequence: CASSAPEGGKTDTQYF.

The genes are TRBV29-1 and TRBJ1-1; possible D gene TRBD1, 5 bases. CDR1 is SQVTM, CDR2 ANQGSEA, per germline. The CDR3 covers 13 residues. The V end was cut by 6 bases, the J end by 4 bases, with 15 bases between. Here the CDR3 DNA reads TGCAGCGTGGGGGGGGGTTTGGTCACTGAAGCTTTCTTT. Translation gives CSVGGGLVTEAFF.

Details on this clonotype: This may be a read error, as it is one base from a much larger clone. The V gene is TRBV29-1, the J gene TRBJ1-1; D gene ambiguous. The V gene's germline CDR1 is SQVTM and CDR2 ANQGSEA. The CDR3 is made up of 13 amino acids. V was pared by 4 bases and J by 0 bases, with 9 bases between. The DNA for the CDR3 is TGCAGCGTTGGGATACTCTTGAACACTGAAGCTTTCTTT. Translating gives CSVGILLNTEAFF.

This chain links TRBV11-2 with TRBJ1-6; a possible D gene is TRBD1 (5 bases). Looked up from germline, CDR1 is SGHAT and CDR2 is FQNNGV. CDR3 length: 13 amino acids. V lost 5 bases to trimming and J lost 8 bases, with 10 bases between them. The CDR3 coding sequence is TGTGCCAGCAGCACAACGGGGGATTCACCCCTCCACTTT. Its protein is CASSTTGDSPLHF.

The rearrangement links TRBV5-6 to TRBJ2-3; D possibly corresponds to TRBD2 (6 bases). The CDR3 has 15 amino acids. V dropped 3 bases and J dropped 7 bases, with 18 bases sitting between them. Looked up from germline, CDR1 is SGHDT and CDR2 is YYEEEE. The CDR3 bases are TGTGCCAGCAGCTATAGCGCGGGGTTAGTGAATACGCAGTATTTT. It encodes CASSYSAGLVNTQYF.

There are a few counts of this clonotype. This chain joins TRBV5-5 and TRBJ1-2; TRBD1 matches 7 bases. This CDR3 spans 12 amino acids. V shed 3 bases and J 12 bases; nucleotides not matched to a gene: 8. CDR1 SGHKS and CDR2 YYEKEE come from the germline V gene (reference sequence). This CDR3 is CASSWDSQRDTF. The CDR3 DNA is TGTGCCAGCAGCTGGGACAGCCAGAGGGACACCTTC.